This TCR beta chain was documented in a study of B cell selection in AIRE deficiency. Notes on the study in general: About a third of healthy-shared Treg sequences were found among patient Tconv cells.

Conventional CD4 T cells were sorted as CD4+CD127+ cells. Note on this clone: Its antigen is still unknown.

TCRdb's copy holds only in-frame clones and misses some; the assay was immunoSEQ multiplex PCR. The sample lists 25,000 or so clones, 97% seen once, with roughly 0.17% in the top ten. This clonotype originated in a human donor with AIRE deficiency. The specimen was conventional CD4+ T cells sorted from PBMCs.

The CDR3 is CAWSVLSSTQYF. The CDR3, as DNA: TGTGCCTGGAGTGTACTCTCATCCACGCAGTATTTT. This chain links TRBV30 with TRBJ2-3; the D is unclear. Germline V gene sequence: CDR1 GTSNPN, CDR2 SVGIG (reference sequence). This CDR3 is built from 12 residues. Trimming removed 0 bases at V and 9 bases at J, with 10 bases between. Combining the CDR3 with reference TRBV30 and TRBJ2-3 gives the whole variable domain SQTIHQWPATLVQPVGSPLSLECTVEGTSNPNLYWYRQAAGRGLQLLFYSVGIGQISSEVPQNLSASRPQDRQFILSSKKLLLSDSGFYLCAWSVLSSTQYFGPGTRLTVL.